The following is a TCR beta chain sequence with its context. The treatment: preoperative locoregional IRX-2 cytokine immunotherapy. Preoperative locoregional IRX-2 cytokine immunotherapy was tested in the phase Ib source study. Only in-frame clones appear in the TCRdb table, and some are missing; sequencing was by immunoSEQ multiplex PCR. Among roughly 25,000 clones, approximately 80% were seen once, and the ten largest hold less than 2.5%. The data were taken from a study of preoperative IRX-2 immunotherapy in early breast cancer. This CDR3 comprises 14 residues. The V gene end was trimmed by 6 bases and the J gene end by 4 bases; junction bases not matched to a gene: 5. Germline lookup yields CDR1 MNHGY and CDR2 SAAAGT.

The rearrangement uses TRBV6-8 and TRBJ2-2; 7 nucleotides agree with TRBD2. The source material was lymph node tissue, sampled before IRX-2 immunotherapy. The clonotype was recovered from a human donor with breast cancer. The CDR3 is CASRGREGTGELFF. CDR3 nucleotides: TGTGCCAGCAGGGGCAGGGAGGGCACCGGGGAGCTGTTTTTT.